Following are 5 T cell receptor beta chains from one sample sequenced in a study of shared clonotypes between healthy human individuals. Measured with immunoSEQ multiplex PCR; TCRdb has only the in-frame clones, and not every one. The sample contains about 2.5 million clones, 85% to 95% of which appear only once. Sequencing was done on a sample of naive CD4+ T cells from PBMCs. This sample's subset: CD45RA+ positively selected. The source is a man between 18 and 35 years old in good health. Some clones in this sample may be carry-over from other donors' samples.

V and J are TRBV10-3 and TRBJ2-2; TRBD1 matches 8 bases. V lost 4 bases, J lost 4 bases, and 8 bases stayed unmatched. CDR1 is ENHRY, CDR2 SYGVKD, per germline. CDR3 length: 16 residues. The CDR3: CAISGGGQGVTGELFF. DNA for the CDR3: TGTGCCATCAGTGGGGGAGGACAGGGAGTCACCGGGGAGCTGTTTTTT.

The chain couples TRBV11-3 to TRBJ1-4; a weak D match, TRBD1 (5 bases). V shed 2 bases and J shed 5 bases, with 15 bases lying between them. This CDR3 is built from 16 residues. CDR1 is SGHNT, CDR2 YENEEA, per germline. CDR3 protein: CASSLPRGTRNEKLFF. Here the CDR3 DNA reads TGTGCCAGCAGCTTACCCCGGGGGACTAGGAATGAAAAACTGTTTTTT.

This clone appeared a few times. This sequence joins TRBV6-1 and TRBJ1-1, with no clear D. The CDR3 is made up of 11 amino acids. V lost 7 bases and J 2 bases, leaving 5 bases between the germline ends. Germline V gives CDR1 MNHNS, CDR2 SASEGT. The chain's CDR3 is CASTKNTEAFF. In nucleotides, the CDR3 is TGTGCCAGCACCAAAAACACTGAAGCTTTCTTT.

The CDR3 DNA reads as TGCGCCAGCAGCGCAGTACGACAGGGGCCCTACGAGCAGTACTTC. Encoded protein: CASSAVRQGPYEQYF. The chain couples TRBV5-1 to TRBJ2-7; 8 bases fit TRBD1. The CDR3 is 15 residues long. Germline-derived CDR1 and CDR2 are SGHRS and YFSETQ. Unmatched junction bases numbered 8, after V lost 4 bases and J lost 2 bases.

This chain uses TRBV5-5 with TRBJ1-1, with D unresolved. CDR1 and CDR2 from the germline V gene are SGHKS and YYEKEE (reference sequence). Trimming took 0 bases from V and 0 from J, leaving 9 bases between them. CDR3 length equals 15 residues. The CDR3 reads CASSLAGNMNTEAFF. CDR3 in DNA: TGTGCCAGCAGCTTGGCAGGAAACATGAACACTGAAGCTTTCTTT.